This T cell receptor beta chain was sequenced for a study of patients and donors after allogeneic stem cell transplantation. TCRdb itself ran the RT-PCR reads through MiXCR, one entry per CDR3 protein. This sample has about a million distinct CDR3 sequences, with more than 15% found just once. This CDR3 contains 19 residues. Germline assignment: CDR1 KGHDR and CDR2 SFDVKD. The V and J ends lost 11 bases and 0 bases, in that order; junction bases with no gene match: 24. Source material: blood, either unsorted or a sorted T cell fraction (not recorded which). The genes are TRBV24-1 and TRBJ2-7; TRBD2 aligns across 7 bases. The receptor comes from a human donor who was either an allogeneic HSCT recipient or a stem cell or donor lymphocyte infusion donor (not recorded which). It is not recorded whose cells these are; they may come from a transplant donor. CDR3 sequence (DNA): TGTGCCATGGGTTTTAATTTTTCGGATGGCGGGAGCGGCTCCTACGAGCAGTACTTC. This encodes CAMGFNFSDGGSGSYEQYF.